This section outlines one TCR beta chain sequence together with its context. The data were taken from a study of T cell changes during pregnancy in multiple sclerosis. The length of the CDR3 is 15 residues. Trimming stripped 5 bases from V and 0 bases from J, with 14 bases between. CDR1 and CDR2 (germline): LNHDA, SQIVND (reference sequence). Sequencing was performed with immunoSEQ multiplex PCR; in TCRdb, only in-frame clones are kept and a portion is missing. The table records about 60,000 clones, roughly nine tenths of them present only once. The chain links TRBV19 to TRBJ2-7, with D perhaps matching TRBD1 (6 bases). Sequenced material: peripheral blood, taken before pregnancy. This clonotype was sampled from a female donor with multiple sclerosis, enrolled in a pregnancy study. The CDR3, as DNA: TGTGCCAGTAGTCCGACCGGGACAATCTCCTACGAGCAGTACTTC. This codes for CASSPTGTISYEQYF.